The 28 T cell receptor beta chains in this list originate from one sample, sequenced in a study of blood T cell repertoires in COVID-19. Data came from immunoSEQ multiplex PCR; TCRdb stores just in-frame clones and leaves some out. The table has roughly 300,000 clones, 85% seen once. Sequencing was done on a sample of PBMCs or T cells enriched from blood (not recorded which). These receptors all come from a woman in her fifties or sixties who had recovered from COVID-19.

The V call is TRBV7-3, the J call TRBJ2-2, with 9 bases matching TRBD2. CDR1 is SGHTA, CDR2 FQGTGA, per germline. This CDR3 contains 15 residues. J gave up 0 bases and V 5 bases, and 1 base lay outside the gene matches. CDR3 residues: CASSAGGTNTGELFF. DNA of the CDR3: TGTGCCAGCAGCGCGGGAGGGACGAACACCGGGGAGCTGTTTTTT.

The rearrangement uses TRBV7-9 and TRBJ2-2, with 13 bases aligning to TRBD2. The CDR3 length is 17 residues. V trimming: 2 bases; J trimming: 4 bases; junction bases outside the gene matches: 4. Germline-derived CDR1 and CDR2 are SEHNR and FQNEAQ (reference sequence). CDR3 loop: CASSLPTSGGVTGELFF. CDR3 coding DNA: TGTGCCAGCAGCTTACCTACTAGCGGGGGGGTCACCGGGGAGCTGTTTTTT.

The CDR3 DNA reads TGTGCCAGCAGCATAGACAGAAACACCGGGGAGCTGTTTTTT. This encodes CASSIDRNTGELFF. V usage is TRBV7-2 and J usage is TRBJ2-2, with D tentatively TRBD1 (5 bases). Germline CDR1 is SGHTA and CDR2 is FQGNSA. Trimming left V 5 bases short and J 2 bases short, with 9 bases between. The CDR3 is made up of 14 amino acids.

This sequence joins TRBV19 and TRBJ1-5; 7 nucleotides agree with TRBD1. CDR1 is LNHDA, CDR2 SQIVND, per germline (reference sequence). This CDR3 region has 16 residues. Trimming removed 5 bases from V and 6 bases from J; junction bases left unmatched: 13. CDR3 coding DNA: TGTGCCAGTAGTGATGTCAGGGGGTCAGAAATTCAGCCCCAGCATTTT. This codes for CASSDVRGSEIQPQHF.

This chain joins TRBV3-1 (or the pseudogene TRBV3-2) and TRBJ2-7; D not certain. This CDR3 comprises 13 residues. CDR1 LGHDT and CDR2 YNNKEL come from the germline V gene (reference sequence). The V and J ends lost 1 base and 5 bases respectively, with 9 bases between them. CDR3 nucleotide sequence: TGTGCCAGCAGCCAAGGTTGGAGAAACGAGCAGTACTTC. Protein: CASSQGWRNEQYF.

This chain uses TRBV2 with TRBJ2-3; 8 nucleotides align to TRBD1. CDR3 length: 15 amino acids. V shed 4 bases, J shed 0 bases, and the junction held 3 bases outside the gene matches. Germline V gives CDR1 SNHLY, CDR2 FYNNEI. CDR3 residues: CASSGDRISTDTQYF. The CDR3 DNA sequence: TGTGCCAGCAGTGGGGACAGGATTAGCACAGATACGCAGTATTTT.

V gene TRBV18 combines with J gene TRBJ2-1; 8 bases are a match to TRBD1. J gave up 5 bases and V 1 base, and 10 bases lay outside the gene matches. CDR1 and CDR2 from the germline V gene are KGHSH and LQKENI. The CDR3 extends over 17 amino acids. The CDR3 loop is CASSPQQSGTGNNEQFF. The DNA for the CDR3 is TGTGCCAGCTCACCACAACAGTCCGGGACAGGTAACAATGAGCAGTTCTTC.

The chain recombines TRBV13 with TRBJ2-3, with 8 bases lining up with TRBD1. Germline CDR1 and CDR2: PRHDT and FYEKMQ (reference sequence). J lost 3 bases, V lost 1 base, and 6 bases had no gene match. The CDR3 totals 16 residues. In DNA, the CDR3 is TGTGCCAGCAGCTTAGATCAGGGGGCGCCGACAGATACGCAGTATTTT. It is translated as CASSLDQGAPTDTQYF.

The chain is built from TRBV15 and TRBJ2-2; 11 bases agree with TRBD2. The junction had 4 bases not matched to a gene; V was cut back by 0 bases and J by 7 bases. Germline CDR1 reads LNHNV; CDR2 reads YYDKDF (reference sequence). CDR3 size: 16 residues. CDR3 sequence reads: CATSREGSGRVGELFF. For the CDR3, the DNA is TGTGCCACCAGCAGAGAGGGTAGCGGGAGGGTCGGGGAGCTGTTTTTT.

This clone occurred once. The rearrangement links TRBV3-1 (or the pseudogene TRBV3-2) to TRBJ2-7; 8 bases match TRBD2. Looked up from germline, CDR1 is LGHDT and CDR2 is YNNKEL (reference sequence). CDR3 size: 15 residues. Trimming removed 4 bases from V and 2 bases from J; junction bases left unmatched: 7. CDR3 protein: CASSRSGGTPYEQYF. CDR3 nucleotides: TGTGCCAGCAGCCGGAGCGGGGGCACTCCCTACGAGCAGTACTTC.

The chain has TRBV12-3 or TRBV12-4 and TRBJ1-2; D gene unclear. This CDR3 contains 13 residues. Trimming stripped 3 bases from V and 4 bases from J, with 9 bases between. The CDR3 nucleotides read TGTGCCAGCAGTTTTAGTTACCTCTATGGCTACACCTTC. This translates into CASSFSYLYGYTF.

This clone occurred once. The chain joins TRBV18 to TRBJ1-2, with 8 bases aligning to TRBD1. The V gene's germline CDR1 is KGHSH and CDR2 LQKENI. V lost 6 bases and J lost 2; bases outside the gene matches: 8. The CDR3 length is 15 residues. The CDR3 DNA follows: TGTGCCAGCTCCGAGACACAGGGGGTAAACTATGGCTACACCTTC. This translates into CASSETQGVNYGYTF.

The V call is TRBV4-1, the J call TRBJ2-7; 10 nucleotides match TRBD1. The CDR3 has 15 amino acids. Germline CDR1 MGHRA, CDR2 YSYEKL. V shed 2 bases and J 6 bases; nucleotides not matched to a gene: 7. The CDR3, as DNA: TGCGCCAGCAGCCAAATGGGACAGGGGAGAGGCGAGCAGTACTTC. Protein sequence: CASSQMGQGRGEQYF.

V usage is TRBV4-3 and J usage is TRBJ2-1; D remains unclear. CDR1 is LGHNA, CDR2 YSLEER, per germline. This CDR3 has 14 residues. Trimming cost V 0 bases and J 5 bases, with 8 bases left between them. The CDR3 spells CASSQDPGNNEQFF. CDR3 DNA sequence: TGCGCCAGCAGCCAAGATCCTGGCAACAATGAGCAGTTCTTC.

The DNA of the CDR3 is TGTGCCAGCCGAATTACCGGGGGGGGGAACACTGAAGCTTTCTTT. Translated: CASRITGGGNTEAFF. The chain employs TRBV28 and TRBJ1-1; D is perhaps TRBD1 (5 bases). The V end was cut by 8 bases, the J end by 1 base, with 17 bases between. The CDR3 covers 15 residues. CDR1 MDHEN and CDR2 SYDVKM come from the germline V gene. The complete variable domain, with remaining parts taken from reference TRBV28 and TRBJ1-1, reads DVKVTQSSRYLVKRTGEKVFLECVQDMDHENMFWYRQDPGLGLRLIYFSYDVKMKEKGDIPEGYSVSREKKERFSLILESASTNQTSMYLCASRITGGGNTEAFFGQGTRLTVV.

The gene calls are TRBV28 and TRBJ2-7, with 10 bases matching TRBD1. The germline V gene has CDR1 MDHEN and CDR2 SYDVKM. V dropped 2 bases and J dropped 7; count of bases not matched to a gene: 8. CDR3 length equals 15 residues. CDR3 residues: CASSLARQGAREQYF. The DNA of the CDR3 is TGTGCCAGCAGTTTAGCGAGACAGGGGGCGAGGGAGCAGTACTTC.

The genes are TRBV7-2 and TRBJ2-7; 8 nucleotides line up with TRBD2. The CDR3 extends over 17 amino acids. The germline CDR1 and CDR2 sequences are SGHTA and FQGNSA. V trimming: 0 bases; J trimming: 1 base; junction bases outside the gene matches: 8. The CDR3 nucleotides are TGTGCCAGCAGCTTAGCCGGGAGGGCAGGGGCGTCCTACGAGCAGTACTTC. It is translated as CASSLAGRAGASYEQYF.

V is TRBV19 and J is TRBJ2-3, with D possibly TRBD2 on 5 matching bases. The V end lost 7 bases, the J end lost 4 bases, and 18 bases lay between the germline ends. The CDR3 extends over 15 amino acids. CDR1 is LNHDA, CDR2 SQIVND, per germline (reference sequence). The CDR3 here is CASNPLPGTADTQYF. DNA for the CDR3: TGTGCCAGTAATCCTCTCCCGGGAACGGCAGATACGCAGTATTTT.

CDR3 sequence: CAWRLAVTYEQYF. The DNA of the CDR3 is TGTGCCTGGAGACTAGCGGTTACCTACGAGCAGTACTTC. The V gene is TRBV30, the J gene TRBJ2-7, with 8 nucleotides matching TRBD2. With 3 bases clipped from V and 2 bases from J, the junction kept 3 bases outside the gene matches. There are 13 residues in the CDR3. Germline V CDR1 and CDR2: GTSNPN, SVGIG (reference sequence).

This clone was observed a single time. V gene TRBV29-1 combines with J gene TRBJ2-3; 8 bases map to TRBD1. The length of the CDR3 is 12 residues. Germline lookup yields CDR1 SQVTM and CDR2 ANQGSEA. V was pared by 7 bases and J by 7 bases, with 7 bases of the junction left unmatched. The CDR3 reads CSGSRQGNTQYF. DNA of the CDR3: TGCAGCGGATCACGACAGGGGAATACGCAGTATTTT.

In its sample, this clone was seen once. The V gene is TRBV5-1, the J gene TRBJ2-7, with D maybe TRBD2 (5 bases). This CDR3 comprises 14 residues. The germline V and J ends were trimmed by 4 bases and 2 bases, with 13 bases remaining between them. CDR1 SGHRS and CDR2 YFSETQ come from the germline V gene. CDR3 coding DNA: TGCGCCAGCAGCCCCGCGGGCCCGACCTACGAGCAGTACTTC. Translated, it gives CASSPAGPTYEQYF. The complete variable domain, with remaining parts taken from reference TRBV5-1 and TRBJ2-7, reads KAGVTQTPRYLIKTRGQQVTLSCSPISGHRSVSWYQQTPGQGLQFLFEYFSETQRNKGNFPGRFSGRQFSNSRSEMNVSTLELGDSALYLCASSPAGPTYEQYFGPGTRLTVT.

This clone came up a few times. The rearrangement joins TRBV10-3 to TRBJ2-2; unclear D gene. The germline V gene has CDR1 ENHRY and CDR2 SYGVKD. The CDR3 is made up of 14 amino acids. Trimming pared 6 bases from V and 3 bases from J, leaving 11 bases between. CDR3 in DNA: TGTGCCATCAGCCCGCAGGTGGACACCGGGGAGCTGTTTTTT. It specifies CAISPQVDTGELFF.

In nucleotides, the CDR3 is TGTGCCAGCAGTGAAGTAATACTAGCGGGAGCGTACGAGCAGTACTTC. This sequence encodes CASSEVILAGAYEQYF. The V gene is TRBV6-1, the J gene TRBJ2-7; TRBD2 agrees at 11 bases. V shed 1 base and J 4 bases; nucleotides not matched to a gene: 6. CDR1 is MNHNS and CDR2 is SASEGT in the germline V gene. This CDR3 is 16 amino acids long.

The chain joins TRBV24-1 to TRBJ1-2, with 7 bases lining up with TRBD1. J lost 6 bases, V lost 3 bases, and 6 bases had no gene match. CDR1 is KGHDR and CDR2 is SFDVKD in the germline V gene. This CDR3 spans 14 amino acids. CDR3: CATSDRDRPNGYTF. The CDR3 coding sequence is TGTGCCACCAGTGATCGGGACAGACCTAATGGCTACACCTTC.

V is TRBV4-1 and J is TRBJ2-7; 9 positions agree with TRBD2. From germline, CDR1 is MGHRA and CDR2 YSYEKL. The CDR3 has 17 amino acids. The V and J ends lost 1 base and 7 bases, in that order; junction bases with no gene match: 14. CDR3 in amino acids: CASSQAMGLAGFYEQYF. In nucleotides, the CDR3 is TGCGCCAGCAGCCAAGCCATGGGGCTAGCGGGATTTTATGAGCAGTACTTC.

The chain links TRBV19 to TRBJ1-4; 9 nucleotides agree with TRBD1. With 7 bases clipped from V and 8 bases from J, the junction kept 14 bases outside the gene matches. This CDR3 comprises 16 residues. Germline CDR1 reads LNHDA; CDR2 reads SQIVND (reference sequence). As DNA, the CDR3 is TGTGCCAGTACCACCCAGTGGGACAGGGTCGGAGAAAAACTGTTTTTT. The encoded protein is CASTTQWDRVGEKLFF.

This clone has a handful of counts. The V and J genes are TRBV7-2 and TRBJ2-5; maybe TRBD2 (5 bases). The CDR3 runs to 17 residues. Per the germline V gene, CDR1 is SGHTA and CDR2 is FQGNSA. V was cut by 2 bases and J by 3 bases, with 19 bases left in between. The CDR3 DNA reads as TGTGCCAGCAGCTTATTACTAGACGGGATTCGGAAAGAGACCCAGTACTTC. The encoded protein is CASSLLLDGIRKETQYF.

The gene calls are TRBV4-1 and TRBJ2-5, with TRBD2 as a possible D gene (6 bases). With 1 base removed from V and 3 bases from J, the gap between germline ends came to 24 bases. CDR3 length: 19 amino acids. The V gene's germline CDR1 is MGHRA and CDR2 YSYEKL. The CDR3 DNA is TGCGCCAGCAGCCAAGCGCTAGGGAGGTTTGACAGATCCAAAGAGACCCAGTACTTC. Translating it yields CASSQALGRFDRSKETQYF.